The T cell receptor beta chain described here comes from a study of radiotherapy plus CTLA-4 blockade in lung cancer. Whole-study context: There were objective responses in 18% of patients, and around 31% had disease control. The study, taken as a whole, reports: With interferon-beta, early dynamics of blood T cell clones were reported to best predict response. The study found tumor-derived TCR clones expanded in blood after radiotherapy plus ipilimumab.

CDR3 length equals 13 residues. CDR1 is SGHTA, CDR2 FQGNSA, per germline. Trimming shortened V by 5 bases and J by 9 bases, and 16 bases separated the two germline ends. Sequencing was performed with immunoSEQ multiplex PCR; in TCRdb, only in-frame clones are kept and a portion is missing. The table has about 14,000 clones, 70% to 90% seen once; the top ten hold about 15%. Concerning this clone: As yet, its antigen is unknown.

V and J are TRBV7-2 and TRBJ2-5, with D uncertain. Sequencing was performed on peripheral blood, taken from a patient treated with radiotherapy plus ipilimumab. The sequence was collected from a human donor with non-small cell lung cancer that progressed on radiotherapy plus ipilimumab. Some clones in this sample may be carry-over from other donors' samples. The CDR3 bases are TGTGCCAGCAGCACCACCCCGGAGTTAGCCCAGTACTTC. Its translation: CASSTTPELAQYF. The full variable domain, in which reference TRBV7-2 and TRBJ2-5 provide the parts outside the CDR3, is GAGVSQSPSNKVTEKGKDVELRCDPISGHTALYWYRQSLGQGLEFLIYFQGNSAPDKSGLPSDRFSAERTGGSVSTLTIQRTQQEDSAVYLCASSTTPELAQYFGPGTRLLVL.